A selection of T cell receptor beta chains follows, all from one sample in a study of early T cells in non-severe SARS-CoV-2 infection. MiXCR was run by TCRdb on the 5' RACE reads, yielding one entry per CDR3 protein. This sample yields tens of thousands of distinct CDR3 sequences, of which 12% to 15% are seen a single time; roughly 6.5% belongs to the top ten. Sample: whole blood. All receptors come from an adult who was a healthcare worker with PCR-confirmed SARS-CoV-2 infection or an uninfected control (not recorded which). Each CDR3 is given with its conserved first and last residue. The D gene is left open where the match is weak. Rows give clone size only sometimes, using once, few, many, or a class for an expanded clone.

clone size	D gene	V gene	CDR3 length	J gene	CDR3 DNA	CDR3 protein
-	-	TRBV20-1	12	TRBJ2-7	TGCAGTGCTAGAGTAAGCGGCTACGAGCAGTACTTC	CSARVSGYEQYF
few	-	TRBV11-2	13	TRBJ2-1	TGTGCCAGCAGCTTTCACCGGGACGGTGAGCAGTTCTTC	CASSFHRDGEQFF
-	TRBD1	TRBV5-1	22	TRBJ2-3	TGCGCCAGCAGCCGATATAGCTACCGACAGGGGCCCCGCACACCAGTTGCAGATACGCAGTATTTT	CASSRYSYRQGPRTPVADTQYF
-	-	TRBV6-1	15	TRBJ1-2	TGTGCCAGCAGTGAAAAGGTGTTCGAAGGGTATGGCTACACCTTC	CASSEKVFEGYGYTF
-	-	TRBV15	13	TRBJ2-7	TGTGCCACCAGCCCCCGGAGGGACTACGAGCAGTACTTC	CATSPRRDYEQYF
-	-	TRBV18	13	TRBJ2-7	TGTGCCAGCTCACCCAGGGGCACCTACGAGCAGTACTTC	CASSPRGTYEQYF
-	-	TRBV7-8	14	TRBJ2-1	TGTGCCAGCAGCTTACCACTAGGGGCGGGTGAGCAGTTCTTC	CASSLPLGAGEQFF
-	-	TRBV6-6	15	TRBJ2-3	TGTGCCAGCAGTTACTCGAGACCTAGCACAGATACGCAGTATTTT	CASSYSRPSTDTQYF
few	-	TRBV5-1	17	TRBJ2-2	TGCGCCAGCAGCCTAACCACAGGGATAGCCTCCTACGGGGAGCTGTTTTTT	CASSLTTGIASYGELFF
-	-	TRBV3-1	14	TRBJ2-4	TGTGCCAGCAGCCAAGCCGACGACAGGAACATTCAGTACTTC	CASSQADDRNIQYF
few	-	TRBV6-5	12	TRBJ1-1	TGTGCCAGCAGTCTCCGTGGGTCGGCAGCTTTCTTT	CASSLRGSAAFF
few	-	TRBV2	14	TRBJ1-2	TGTGCCAGCAGTGAAGGCCGGACAGACTATGGCTACACCTTC	CASSEGRTDYGYTF
-	-	TRBV29-1	13	TRBJ1-1	TGCAGCGTTGATACAGGGTGGGGCACTGAAGCTTTCTTT	CSVDTGWGTEAFF
-	-	TRBV7-2	13	TRBJ2-7	TGTGCCAGCAGCTTAGGAACAGAGTACGAGCAGTACTTC	CASSLGTEYEQYF
many	-	TRBV10-1	15	TRBJ1-2	TGCGCCAGCAGTGAGTCGACCGACAGGCCCTATGGCTACACCTTC	CASSESTDRPYGYTF
many	-	TRBV7-2	14	TRBJ2-3	TGTGCCAGCAGTCAGTCGCGGAGCACAGATACGCAGTATTTT	CASSQSRSTDTQYF
many	-	TRBV13	15	TRBJ1-1	TGTGCCAGCAGCCCGGAACAGGGAAGGAACACTGAAGCTTTCTTT	CASSPEQGRNTEAFF
few	-	TRBV28	11	TRBJ1-2	TGTGCCAGCCGAGGGTCGCTGGGCTACACCTTC	CASRGSLGYTF
many	-	TRBV4-2	13	TRBJ1-1	TGTGCCAGCAGCCAAGATCCGGGGACTGAAGCTTTCTTT	CASSQDPGTEAFF
-	TRBD1	TRBV29-1	14	TRBJ2-7	TGCAGCGTTGAAGGGTCGGGACAGACCTACGAGCAGTACTTC	CSVEGSGQTYEQYF
few	-	TRBV4-2	13	TRBJ2-7	TGTGCCAGCAGCCAAGGAAAGGGGTACGAGCAGTACTTC	CASSQGKGYEQYF
-	-	TRBV12-3/TRBV12-4	13	TRBJ1-1	TGTGCCAGCAGTTTGGACGTGGACACTGAAGCTTTCTTT	CASSLDVDTEAFF
-	-	TRBV29-1	13	TRBJ2-1	TGCAGCGTTGCCGGGATCCCTCGGAATGAGCAGTTCTTC	CSVAGIPRNEQFF
few	-	TRBV6-6	14	TRBJ2-3	TGTGCCAGCAGACCGACGCGAGACACAGATACGCAGTATTTT	CASRPTRDTDTQYF
few	-	TRBV11-2	15	TRBJ1-2	TGTGCCAGCAGCTTAGTAAACGTGGGACTGGGGGACTACACCTTC	CASSLVNVGLGDYTF
few	-	TRBV29-1	15	TRBJ1-4	TGCAGCGTTGAAATGGTCGAGGGGGTTCGTGAAAAACTGTTTTTT	CSVEMVEGVREKLFF
many	TRBD1	TRBV12-3/TRBV12-4	13	TRBJ1-4	TGTGCCAGCAGTGGACAGGAGGGCGAAAAACTGTTTTTT	CASSGQEGEKLFF
few	-	TRBV28	15	TRBJ2-5	TGTGCCAGCAGTTTATCTCTAAGCCCCCAAGAGACCCAGTACTTC	CASSLSLSPQETQYF
many	-	TRBV5-1	15	TRBJ1-2	TGCGCCAGCAGCCCCCCCGAAGGGGGGAACTATGGCTACACCTTC	CASSPPEGGNYGYTF
few	-	TRBV4-3	14	TRBJ2-7	TGCGCCAGCAGCCAAGGTTCGGGGTTCGGGGAGCAGTACTTC	CASSQGSGFGEQYF
few	TRBD1	TRBV4-1	17	TRBJ2-7	TGCGCCAGCAGCCTAGGACAGGGCACGCCATCCTCCTACGAGCAGTACTTC	CASSLGQGTPSSYEQYF
few	-	TRBV29-1	12	TRBJ1-5	TGCAGCGTTGGCGAAGGGGGTCAGCCCCAGCATTTT	CSVGEGGQPQHF
many	-	TRBV20-1	15	TRBJ1-6	TGCAGTCCAACGGAGGGAAGCTCCTATAATTCACCCCTCCACTTT	CSPTEGSSYNSPLHF
few	-	TRBV7-9	14	TRBJ1-5	TGTGCCAGCAGTGGCAGGGAAGGCAATCAGCCCCAGCATTTT	CASSGREGNQPQHF
-	-	TRBV6-5	14	TRBJ2-7	TGTGCCAGCAGCCCCGGACAGCATTTCTACGAGCAGTACTTC	CASSPGQHFYEQYF